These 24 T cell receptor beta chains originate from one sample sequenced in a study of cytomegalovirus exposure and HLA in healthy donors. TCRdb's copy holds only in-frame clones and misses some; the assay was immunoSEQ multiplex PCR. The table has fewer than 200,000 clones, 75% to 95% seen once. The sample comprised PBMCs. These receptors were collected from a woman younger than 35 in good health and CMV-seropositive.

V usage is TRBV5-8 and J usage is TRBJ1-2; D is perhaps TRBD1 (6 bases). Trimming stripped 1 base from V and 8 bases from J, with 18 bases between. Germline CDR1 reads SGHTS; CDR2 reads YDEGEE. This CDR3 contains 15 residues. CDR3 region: CASSLMVQGNRGYTF. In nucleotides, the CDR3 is TGTGCCAGCAGCTTGATGGTACAGGGTAATCGGGGCTACACCTTC.

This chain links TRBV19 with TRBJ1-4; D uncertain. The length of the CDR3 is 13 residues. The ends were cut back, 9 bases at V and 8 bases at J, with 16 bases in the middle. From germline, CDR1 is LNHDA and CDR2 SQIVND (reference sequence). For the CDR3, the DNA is TGTGCCAGCCCTGGGAGGGAGGACGAAAAACTGTTTTTT. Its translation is CASPGREDEKLFF.

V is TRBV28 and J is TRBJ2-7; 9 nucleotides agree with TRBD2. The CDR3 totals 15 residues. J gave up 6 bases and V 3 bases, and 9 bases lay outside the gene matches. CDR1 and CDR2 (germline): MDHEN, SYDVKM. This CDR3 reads CASSFPSGAAREQYF. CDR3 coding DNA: TGTGCCAGCAGTTTCCCTAGCGGGGCCGCCCGCGAGCAGTACTTC.

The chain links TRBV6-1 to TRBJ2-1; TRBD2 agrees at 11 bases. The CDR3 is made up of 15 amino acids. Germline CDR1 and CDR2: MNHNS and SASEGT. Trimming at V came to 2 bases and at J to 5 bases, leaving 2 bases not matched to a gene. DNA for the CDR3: TGTGCCAGCAGTGAAACTAGCGGGAGTCACAATGAGCAGTTCTTC. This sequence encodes CASSETSGSHNEQFF.

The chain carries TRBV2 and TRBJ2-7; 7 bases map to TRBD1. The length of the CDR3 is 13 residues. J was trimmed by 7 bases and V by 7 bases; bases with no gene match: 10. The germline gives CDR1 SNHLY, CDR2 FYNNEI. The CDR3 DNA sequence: TGTGCCAGCACTAGTAGACAGGGACGTGAGCAGTACTTC. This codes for CASTSRQGREQYF.

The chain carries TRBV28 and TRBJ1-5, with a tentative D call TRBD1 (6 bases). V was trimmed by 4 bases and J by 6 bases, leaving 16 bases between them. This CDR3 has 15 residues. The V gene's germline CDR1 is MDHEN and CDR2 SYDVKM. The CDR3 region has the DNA TGTGCCAGCAGTTACCGGGACACCAGCTCTCAGCCCCAGCATTTT. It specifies CASSYRDTSSQPQHF.

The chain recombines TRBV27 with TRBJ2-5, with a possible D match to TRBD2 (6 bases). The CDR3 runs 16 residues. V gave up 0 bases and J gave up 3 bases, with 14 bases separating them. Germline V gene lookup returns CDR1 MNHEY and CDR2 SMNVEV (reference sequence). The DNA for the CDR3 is TGTGCCAGCAGTTTATCAATAGCGGAGGGGAAAGAGACCCAGTACTTC. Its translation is CASSLSIAEGKETQYF.

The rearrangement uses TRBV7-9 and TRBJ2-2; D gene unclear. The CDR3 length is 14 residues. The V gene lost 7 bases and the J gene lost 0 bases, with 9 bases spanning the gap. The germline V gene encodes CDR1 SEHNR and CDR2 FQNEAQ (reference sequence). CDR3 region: CASTREPNTGELFF. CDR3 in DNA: TGTGCCAGCACCCGAGAACCGAACACCGGGGAGCTGTTTTTT. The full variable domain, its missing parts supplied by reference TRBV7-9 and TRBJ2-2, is DTGVSQNPRHKITKRGQNVTFRCDPISEHNRLYWYRQTLGQGPEFLTYFQNEAQLEKSRLLSDRFSAERPKGSFSTLEIQRTEQGDSAMYLCASTREPNTGELFFGEGSRLTVL.

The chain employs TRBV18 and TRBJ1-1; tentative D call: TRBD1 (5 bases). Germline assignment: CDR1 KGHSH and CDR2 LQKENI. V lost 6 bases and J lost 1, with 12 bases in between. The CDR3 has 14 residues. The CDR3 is CASSLRTPNTEAFF. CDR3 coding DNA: TGTGCCAGCTCTCTTCGGACACCGAACACTGAAGCTTTCTTT.

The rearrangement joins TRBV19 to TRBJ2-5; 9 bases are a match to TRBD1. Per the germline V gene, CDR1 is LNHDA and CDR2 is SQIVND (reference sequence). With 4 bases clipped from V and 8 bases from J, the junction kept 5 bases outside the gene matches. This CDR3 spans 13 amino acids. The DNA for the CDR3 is TGTGCCAGTAGTAAGGGACAGGGTTTAACCCAGTACTTC. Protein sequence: CASSKGQGLTQYF.

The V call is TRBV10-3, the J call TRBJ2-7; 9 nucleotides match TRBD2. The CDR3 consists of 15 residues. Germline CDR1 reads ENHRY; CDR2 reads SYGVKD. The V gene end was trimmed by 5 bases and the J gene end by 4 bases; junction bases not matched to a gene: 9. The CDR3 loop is CAISLVAGEEYEQYF. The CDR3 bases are TGTGCCATCAGTTTAGTAGCGGGAGAGGAATACGAGCAGTACTTC.

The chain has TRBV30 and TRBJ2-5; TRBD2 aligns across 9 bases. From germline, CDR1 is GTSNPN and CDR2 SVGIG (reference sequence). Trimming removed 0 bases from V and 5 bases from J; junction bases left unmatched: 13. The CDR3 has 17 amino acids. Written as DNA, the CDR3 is TGTGCCTGGAGTGTACTAGAACCGGGACTAGCAAGGGAGACCCAGTACTTC. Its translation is CAWSVLEPGLARETQYF.

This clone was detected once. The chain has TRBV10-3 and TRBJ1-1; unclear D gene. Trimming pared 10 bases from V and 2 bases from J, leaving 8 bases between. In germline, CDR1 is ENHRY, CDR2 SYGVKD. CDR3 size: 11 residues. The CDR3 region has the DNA TGTGCCACCTCTATAAACACTGAAGCTTTCTTT. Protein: CATSINTEAFF.

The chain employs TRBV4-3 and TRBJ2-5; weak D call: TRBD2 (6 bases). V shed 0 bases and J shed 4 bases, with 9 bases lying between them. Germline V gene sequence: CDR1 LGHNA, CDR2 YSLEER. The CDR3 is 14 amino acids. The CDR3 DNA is TGCGCCAGCAGCCAAGAGGGGGGACGAGAGACCCAGTACTTC. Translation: CASSQEGGRETQYF.

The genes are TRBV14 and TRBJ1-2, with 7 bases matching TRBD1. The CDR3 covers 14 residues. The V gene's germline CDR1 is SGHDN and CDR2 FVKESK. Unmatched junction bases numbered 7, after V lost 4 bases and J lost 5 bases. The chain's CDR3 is CASSPRTGFYGYTF. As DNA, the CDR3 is TGTGCCAGCAGCCCCCGGACAGGCTTTTATGGCTACACCTTC.

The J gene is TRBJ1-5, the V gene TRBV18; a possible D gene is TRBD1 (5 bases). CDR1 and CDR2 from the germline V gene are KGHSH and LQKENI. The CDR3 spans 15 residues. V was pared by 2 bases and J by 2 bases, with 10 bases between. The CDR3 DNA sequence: TGTGCCAGCTCACCAAAAGGGGCAGGCAATCAGCCCCAGCATTTT. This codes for CASSPKGAGNQPQHF.

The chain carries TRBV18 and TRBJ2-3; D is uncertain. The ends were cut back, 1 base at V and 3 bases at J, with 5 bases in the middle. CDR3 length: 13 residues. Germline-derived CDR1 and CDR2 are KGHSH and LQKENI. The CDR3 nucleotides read TGTGCCAGCTCACCACATTATACAGATACGCAGTATTTT. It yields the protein CASSPHYTDTQYF.

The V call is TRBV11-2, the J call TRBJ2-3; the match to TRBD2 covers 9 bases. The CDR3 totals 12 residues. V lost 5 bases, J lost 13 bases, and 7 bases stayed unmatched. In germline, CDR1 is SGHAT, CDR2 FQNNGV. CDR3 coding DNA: TGTGCCAGCAGCCTCCAGCGGGAGGAAGAGTATTTT. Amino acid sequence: CASSLQREEEYF.

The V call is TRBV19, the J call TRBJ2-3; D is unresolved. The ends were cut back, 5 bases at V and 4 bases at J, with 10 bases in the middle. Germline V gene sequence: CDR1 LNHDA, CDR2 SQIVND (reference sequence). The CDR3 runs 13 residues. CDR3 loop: CASSSKRADTQYF. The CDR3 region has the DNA TGTGCCAGTAGTTCCAAGAGAGCAGATACGCAGTATTTT. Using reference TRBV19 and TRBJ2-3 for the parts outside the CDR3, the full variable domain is DGGITQSPKYLFRKEGQNVTLSCEQNLNHDAMYWYRQDPGQGLRLIYYSQIVNDFQKGDIAEGYSVSREKKESFPLTVTSAQKNPTAFYLCASSSKRADTQYFGPGTRLTVL.

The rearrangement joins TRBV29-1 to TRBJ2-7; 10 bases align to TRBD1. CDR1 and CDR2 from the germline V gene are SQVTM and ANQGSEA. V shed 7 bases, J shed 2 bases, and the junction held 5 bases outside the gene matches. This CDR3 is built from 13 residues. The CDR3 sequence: CSAGTGEAYEQYF. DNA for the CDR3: TGCAGCGCCGGGACAGGGGAAGCCTACGAGCAGTACTTC.

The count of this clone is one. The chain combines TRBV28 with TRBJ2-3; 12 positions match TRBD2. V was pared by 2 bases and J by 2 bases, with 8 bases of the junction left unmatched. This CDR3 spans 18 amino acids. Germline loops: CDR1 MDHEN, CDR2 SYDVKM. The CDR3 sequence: CASSLNPLAGGLTDTQYF. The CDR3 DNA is TGTGCCAGCAGTTTAAACCCCCTAGCGGGAGGGCTCACAGATACGCAGTATTTT.

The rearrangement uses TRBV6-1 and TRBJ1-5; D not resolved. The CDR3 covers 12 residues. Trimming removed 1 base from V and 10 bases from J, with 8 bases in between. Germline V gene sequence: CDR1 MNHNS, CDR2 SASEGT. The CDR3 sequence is CASSEVGIPQHF. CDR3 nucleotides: TGTGCCAGCAGTGAAGTGGGCATCCCCCAGCATTTT.

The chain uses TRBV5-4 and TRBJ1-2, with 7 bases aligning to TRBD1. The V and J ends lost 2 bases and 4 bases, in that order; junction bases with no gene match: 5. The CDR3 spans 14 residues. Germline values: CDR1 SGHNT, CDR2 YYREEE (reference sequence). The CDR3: CASSFQGGGYGYTF. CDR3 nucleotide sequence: TGTGCCAGCAGCTTCCAGGGGGGAGGCTATGGCTACACCTTC.

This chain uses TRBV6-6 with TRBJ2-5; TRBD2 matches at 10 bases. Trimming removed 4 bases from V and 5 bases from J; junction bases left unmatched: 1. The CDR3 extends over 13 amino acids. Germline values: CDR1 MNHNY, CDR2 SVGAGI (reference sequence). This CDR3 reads CASSLTSGETQYF. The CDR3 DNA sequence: TGTGCCAGCAGTTTGACTAGCGGGGAGACCCAGTACTTC.